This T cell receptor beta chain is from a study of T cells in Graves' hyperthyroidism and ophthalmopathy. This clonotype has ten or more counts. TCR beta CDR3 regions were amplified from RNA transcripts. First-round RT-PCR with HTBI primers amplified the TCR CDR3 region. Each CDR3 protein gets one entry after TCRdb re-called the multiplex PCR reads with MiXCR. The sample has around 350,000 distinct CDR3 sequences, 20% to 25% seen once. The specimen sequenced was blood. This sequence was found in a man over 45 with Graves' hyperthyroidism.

CDR3 sequence (DNA): TGTGCCAGCAGTTCGGGACGGGCGGGTGAGCAGTTCTTC. It specifies CASSSGRAGEQFF. The chain joins TRBV2 to TRBJ2-1; D could derive from TRBD1 or TRBD2 (5 bases each). Germline CDR1 is SNHLY and CDR2 is FYNNEI. The CDR3 consists of 13 residues. Trimming pared 5 bases from V and 9 bases from J, leaving 14 bases between. Drawing the rest from reference TRBV2 and TRBJ2-1, the complete variable domain is EPEVTQTPSHQVTQMGQEVILRCVPISNHLYFYWYRQILGQKVEFLVSFYNNEISEKSEIFDDQFSVERPDGSNFTLKIRSTKLEDSAMYFCASSSGRAGEQFFGPGTRLTVL.